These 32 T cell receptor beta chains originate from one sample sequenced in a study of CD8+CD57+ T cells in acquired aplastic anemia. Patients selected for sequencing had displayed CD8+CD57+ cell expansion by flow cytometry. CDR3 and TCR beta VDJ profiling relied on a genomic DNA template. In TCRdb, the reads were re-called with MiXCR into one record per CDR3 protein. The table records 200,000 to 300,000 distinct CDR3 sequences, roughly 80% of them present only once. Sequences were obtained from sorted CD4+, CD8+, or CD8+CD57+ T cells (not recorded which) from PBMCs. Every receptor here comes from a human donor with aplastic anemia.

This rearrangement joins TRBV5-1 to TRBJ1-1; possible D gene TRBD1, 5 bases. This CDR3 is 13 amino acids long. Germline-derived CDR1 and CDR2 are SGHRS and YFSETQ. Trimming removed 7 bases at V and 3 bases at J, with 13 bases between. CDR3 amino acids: CASDGDGYTEAFF. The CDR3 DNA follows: TGCGCCAGCGACGGGGACGGCTACACTGAAGCTTTCTTT. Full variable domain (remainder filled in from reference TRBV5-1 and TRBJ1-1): KAGVTQTPRYLIKTRGQQVTLSCSPISGHRSVSWYQQTPGQGLQFLFEYFSETQRNKGNFPGRFSGRQFSNSRSEMNVSTLELGDSALYLCASDGDGYTEAFFGQGTRLTVV.

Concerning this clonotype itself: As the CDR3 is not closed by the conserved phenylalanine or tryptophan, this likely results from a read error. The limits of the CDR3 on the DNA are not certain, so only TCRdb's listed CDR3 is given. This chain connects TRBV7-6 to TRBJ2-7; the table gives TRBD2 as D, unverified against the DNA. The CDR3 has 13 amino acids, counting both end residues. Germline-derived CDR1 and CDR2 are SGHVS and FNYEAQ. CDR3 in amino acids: CASSLSCDNSPLH.

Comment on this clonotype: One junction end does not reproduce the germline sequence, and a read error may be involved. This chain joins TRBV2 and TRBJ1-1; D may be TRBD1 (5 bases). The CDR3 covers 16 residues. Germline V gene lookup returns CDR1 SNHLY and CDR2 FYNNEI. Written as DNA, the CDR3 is TGTGCCAGCGGAGGGACTCCCATCGTGTTGAACACTGAAGCTTGCTTT. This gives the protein CASGGTPIVLNTEACF. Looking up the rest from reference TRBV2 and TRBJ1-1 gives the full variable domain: EPEVTQTPSHQVTQMGQEVILRCVPISNHLYFYWYRQILGQKVEFLVSFYNNEISEKSEIFDDQFSVERPDGSNFTLKIRSTKLEDSAMYFCASGGTPIVLNTEACFGQGTRLTVV.

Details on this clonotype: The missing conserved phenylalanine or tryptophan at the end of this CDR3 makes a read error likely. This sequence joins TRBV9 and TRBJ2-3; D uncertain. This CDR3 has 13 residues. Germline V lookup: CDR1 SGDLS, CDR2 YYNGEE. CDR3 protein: CASGVGSTKKQYC. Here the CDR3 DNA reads TGTGCCAGCGGCGTCGGGTCAACTAAGAAGCAGTATTGT.

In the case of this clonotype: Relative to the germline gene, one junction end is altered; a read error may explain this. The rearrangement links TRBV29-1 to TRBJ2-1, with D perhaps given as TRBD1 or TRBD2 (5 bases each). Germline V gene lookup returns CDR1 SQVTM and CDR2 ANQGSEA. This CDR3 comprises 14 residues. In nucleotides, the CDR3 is TGCAGCGCAATCGAAGGGACCAATAGCAATCAGCAGTTCTTC. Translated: CSAIEGTNSNQQFF.

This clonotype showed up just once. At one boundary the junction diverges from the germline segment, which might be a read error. The CDR3 is CASSVGVQGGYTF. The CDR3 DNA sequence: TGTGCCAGCAGCGTAGGCGTTCAAGGTGGCTACACGTTC. The V call is TRBV9, the J call TRBJ1-2, with D unresolved. This CDR3 has 13 residues. CDR1 and CDR2 from the germline V gene are SGDLS and YYNGEE.

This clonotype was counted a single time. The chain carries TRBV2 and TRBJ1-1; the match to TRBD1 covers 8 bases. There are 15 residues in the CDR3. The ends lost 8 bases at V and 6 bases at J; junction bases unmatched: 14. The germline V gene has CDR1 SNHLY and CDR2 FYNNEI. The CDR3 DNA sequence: TGTGCCAGCGGGTTAGATCGGACAGGGACCCCTGAAGCTTTCTTT. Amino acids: CASGLDRTGTPEAFF.

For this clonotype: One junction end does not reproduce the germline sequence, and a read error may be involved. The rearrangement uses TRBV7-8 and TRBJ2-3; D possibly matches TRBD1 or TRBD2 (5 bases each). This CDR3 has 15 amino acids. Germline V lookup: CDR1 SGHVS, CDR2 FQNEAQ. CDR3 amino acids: CASSVGVGDEDPQYF. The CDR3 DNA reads TGTGCCAGCAGCGTAGGGGTAGGGGACGAAGATCCGCAGTATTTT.

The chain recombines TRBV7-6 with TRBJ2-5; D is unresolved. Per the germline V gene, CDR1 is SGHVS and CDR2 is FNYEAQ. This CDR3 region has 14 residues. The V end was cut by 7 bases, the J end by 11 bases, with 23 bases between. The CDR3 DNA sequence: TGTGCCAGCACCCTAGGCAGCGTCCACGCTGGGCAGTACTTC. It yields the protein CASTLGSVHAGQYF.

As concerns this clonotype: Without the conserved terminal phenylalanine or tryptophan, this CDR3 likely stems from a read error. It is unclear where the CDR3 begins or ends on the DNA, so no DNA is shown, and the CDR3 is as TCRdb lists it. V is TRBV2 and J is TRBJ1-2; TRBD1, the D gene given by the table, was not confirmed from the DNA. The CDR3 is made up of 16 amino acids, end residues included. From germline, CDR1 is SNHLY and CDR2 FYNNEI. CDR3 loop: CASGDGGTDLQYFDPV.

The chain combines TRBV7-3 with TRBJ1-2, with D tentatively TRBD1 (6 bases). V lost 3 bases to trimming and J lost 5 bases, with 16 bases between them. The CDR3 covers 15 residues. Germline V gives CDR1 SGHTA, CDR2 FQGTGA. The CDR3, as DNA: TGTGCCAGCAGCTTGACAGGCGGCGGCCAATATGGCTACACCTTC. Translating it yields CASSLTGGGQYGYTF.

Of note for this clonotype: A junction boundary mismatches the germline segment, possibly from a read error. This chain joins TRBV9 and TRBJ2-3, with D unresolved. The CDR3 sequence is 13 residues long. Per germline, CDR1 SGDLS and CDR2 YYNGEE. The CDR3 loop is CASGDGVLSKEQF. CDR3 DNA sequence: TGTGCCAGCGGCGACGGAGTATTATCCAAGGAGCAGTTT. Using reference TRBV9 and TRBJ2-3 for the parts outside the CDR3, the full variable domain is DSGVTQTPKHLITATGQRVTLRCSPRSGDLSVYWYQQSLDQGLQFLIQYYNGEERAKGNILERFSAQQFPDLHSELNLSSLELGDSALYFCASGDGVLSKEQFGPGTRLTVL.

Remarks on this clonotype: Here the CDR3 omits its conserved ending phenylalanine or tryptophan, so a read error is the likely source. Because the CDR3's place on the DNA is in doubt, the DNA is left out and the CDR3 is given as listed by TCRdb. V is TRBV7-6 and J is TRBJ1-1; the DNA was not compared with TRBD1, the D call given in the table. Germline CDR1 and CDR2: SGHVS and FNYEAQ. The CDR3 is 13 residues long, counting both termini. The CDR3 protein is CASSHRDRVDELY.

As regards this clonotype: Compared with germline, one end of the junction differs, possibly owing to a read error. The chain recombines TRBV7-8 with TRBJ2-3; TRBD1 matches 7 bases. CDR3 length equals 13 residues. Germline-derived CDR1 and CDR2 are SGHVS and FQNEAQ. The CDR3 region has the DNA TGTGCCAGCGGCTTAGGGGGCGGACCCGATACGCAGTTT. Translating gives CASGLGGGPDTQF.

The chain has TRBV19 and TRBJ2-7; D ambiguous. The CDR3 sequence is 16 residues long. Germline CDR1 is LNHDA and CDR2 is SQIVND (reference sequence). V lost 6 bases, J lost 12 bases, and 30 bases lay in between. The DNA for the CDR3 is TGTGCCAGTAGGACACCGAGAGAGGCGAACCTGGCCCAGTTGTACGTC. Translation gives CASRTPREANLAQLYV.

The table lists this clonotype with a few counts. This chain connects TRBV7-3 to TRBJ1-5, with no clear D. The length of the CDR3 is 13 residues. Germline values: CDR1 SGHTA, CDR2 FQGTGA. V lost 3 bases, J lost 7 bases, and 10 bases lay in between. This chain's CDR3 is CASSLGRGQPQHF. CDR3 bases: TGTGCCAGCAGCTTGGGAAGAGGACAGCCCCAGCATTTT.

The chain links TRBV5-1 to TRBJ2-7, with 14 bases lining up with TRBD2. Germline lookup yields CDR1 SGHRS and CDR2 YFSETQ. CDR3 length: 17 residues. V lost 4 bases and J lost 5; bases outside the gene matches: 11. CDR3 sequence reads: CASSPGLAGVGGDEQYF. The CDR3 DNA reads TGCGCCAGCAGCCCGGGACTAGCGGGAGTCGGCGGAGACGAGCAGTACTTC. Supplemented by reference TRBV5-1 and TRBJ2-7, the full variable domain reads KAGVTQTPRYLIKTRGQQVTLSCSPISGHRSVSWYQQTPGQGLQFLFEYFSETQRNKGNFPGRFSGRQFSNSRSEMNVSTLELGDSALYLCASSPGLAGVGGDEQYFGPGTRLTVT.

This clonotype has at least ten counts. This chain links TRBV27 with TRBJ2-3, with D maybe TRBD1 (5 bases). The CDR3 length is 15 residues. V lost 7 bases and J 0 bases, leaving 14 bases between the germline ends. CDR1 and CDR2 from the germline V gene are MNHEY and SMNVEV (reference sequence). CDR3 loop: CASIPRGGSTDTQYF. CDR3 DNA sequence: TGTGCCAGCATTCCTAGGGGCGGCAGCACAGATACGCAGTATTTT.

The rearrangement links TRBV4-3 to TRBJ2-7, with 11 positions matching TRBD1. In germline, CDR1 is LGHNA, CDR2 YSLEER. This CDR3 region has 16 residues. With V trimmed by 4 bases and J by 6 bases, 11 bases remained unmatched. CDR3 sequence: CASSPGGTGGPPEQYF. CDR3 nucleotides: TGCGCCAGCAGCCCCGGCGGGACAGGGGGACCCCCCGAGCAGTACTTC.

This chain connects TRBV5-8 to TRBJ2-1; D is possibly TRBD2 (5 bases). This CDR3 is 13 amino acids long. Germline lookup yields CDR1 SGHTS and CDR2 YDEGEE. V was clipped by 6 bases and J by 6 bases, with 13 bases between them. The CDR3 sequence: CASIIRGSNEQFF. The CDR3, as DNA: TGTGCCAGCATCATCCGGGGTTCCAATGAGCAGTTCTTC. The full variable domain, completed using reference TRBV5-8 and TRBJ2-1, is EAGVTQSPTHLIKTRGQQATLRCSPISGHTSVYWYQQALGLGLQFLLWYDEGEERNRGNFPPRFSGRQFPNYSSELNVNALELEDSALYLCASIIRGSNEQFFGPGTRLTVL.

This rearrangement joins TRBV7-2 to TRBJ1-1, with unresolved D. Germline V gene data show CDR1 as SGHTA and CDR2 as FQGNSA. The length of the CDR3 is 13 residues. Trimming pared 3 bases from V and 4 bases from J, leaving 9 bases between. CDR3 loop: CASSFTEGTEAFF. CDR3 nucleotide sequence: TGTGCCAGCAGCTTTACCGAGGGCACTGAAGCTTTCTTT.

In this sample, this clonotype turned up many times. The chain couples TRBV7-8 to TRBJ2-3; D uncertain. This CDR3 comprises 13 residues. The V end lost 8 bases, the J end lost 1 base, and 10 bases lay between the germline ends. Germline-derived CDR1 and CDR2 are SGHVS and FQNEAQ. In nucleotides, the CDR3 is TGTGCCAGCGGCTACGCGGGCACAGATACGCAGTATTTT. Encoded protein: CASGYAGTDTQYF.

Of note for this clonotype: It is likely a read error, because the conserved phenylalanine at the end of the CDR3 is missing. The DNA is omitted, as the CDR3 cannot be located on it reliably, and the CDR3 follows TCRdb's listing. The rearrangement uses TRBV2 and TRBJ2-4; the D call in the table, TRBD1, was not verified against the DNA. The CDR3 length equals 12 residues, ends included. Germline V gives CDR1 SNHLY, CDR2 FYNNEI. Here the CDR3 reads CASGGAGTDQQY.

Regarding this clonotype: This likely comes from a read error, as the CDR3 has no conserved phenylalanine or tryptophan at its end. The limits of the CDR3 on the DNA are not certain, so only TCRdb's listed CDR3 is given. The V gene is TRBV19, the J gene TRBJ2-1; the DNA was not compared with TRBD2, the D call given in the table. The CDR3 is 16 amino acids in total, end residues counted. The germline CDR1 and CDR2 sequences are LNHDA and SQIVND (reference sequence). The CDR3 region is CASRLTSGGGHTQYFV.

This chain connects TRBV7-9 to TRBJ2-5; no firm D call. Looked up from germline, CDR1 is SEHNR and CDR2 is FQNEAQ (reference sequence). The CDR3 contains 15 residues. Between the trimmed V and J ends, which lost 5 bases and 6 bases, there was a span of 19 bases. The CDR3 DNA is TGTGCCAGCAGCCTGACGAGAGGAGCCTACAAGACCCAGTACTTC. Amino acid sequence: CASSLTRGAYKTQYF.

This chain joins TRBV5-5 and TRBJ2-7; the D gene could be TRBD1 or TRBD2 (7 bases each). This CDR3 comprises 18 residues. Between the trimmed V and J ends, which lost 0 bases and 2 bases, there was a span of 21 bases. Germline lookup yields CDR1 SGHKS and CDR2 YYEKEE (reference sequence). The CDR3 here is CASSLERDGTALPYEQYV. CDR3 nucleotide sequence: TGTGCCAGCAGCTTGGAGCGGGACGGGACAGCCCTTCCCTACGAGCAGTACGTC.

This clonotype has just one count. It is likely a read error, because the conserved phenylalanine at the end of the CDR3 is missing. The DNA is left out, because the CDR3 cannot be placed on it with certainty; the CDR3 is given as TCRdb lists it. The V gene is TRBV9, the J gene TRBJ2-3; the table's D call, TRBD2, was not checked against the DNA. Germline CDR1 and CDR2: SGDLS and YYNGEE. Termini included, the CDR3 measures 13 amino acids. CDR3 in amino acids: CASSVGDYPLQNI.

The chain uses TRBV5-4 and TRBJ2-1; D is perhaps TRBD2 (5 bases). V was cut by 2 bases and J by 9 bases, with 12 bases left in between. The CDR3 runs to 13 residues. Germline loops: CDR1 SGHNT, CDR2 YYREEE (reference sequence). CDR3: CASSFTRIIEQFF. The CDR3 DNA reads TGTGCCAGCAGCTTTACTAGGATCATTGAGCAGTTCTTC.

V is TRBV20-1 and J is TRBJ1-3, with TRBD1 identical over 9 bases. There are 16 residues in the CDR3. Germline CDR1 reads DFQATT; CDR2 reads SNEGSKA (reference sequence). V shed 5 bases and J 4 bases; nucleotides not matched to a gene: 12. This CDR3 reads CSAGRLGTGRGNTIYF. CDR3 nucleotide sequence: TGCAGTGCTGGCCGTTTAGGGACAGGGAGGGGAAACACCATATATTTT.

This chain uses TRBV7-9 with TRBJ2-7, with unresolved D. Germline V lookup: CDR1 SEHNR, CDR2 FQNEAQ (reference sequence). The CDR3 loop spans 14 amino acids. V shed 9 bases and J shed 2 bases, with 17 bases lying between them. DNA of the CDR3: TGTGCCAGTAGTTTCCATCTGGGCCCCTACGAGCAGTACTTC. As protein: CASSFHLGPYEQYF.

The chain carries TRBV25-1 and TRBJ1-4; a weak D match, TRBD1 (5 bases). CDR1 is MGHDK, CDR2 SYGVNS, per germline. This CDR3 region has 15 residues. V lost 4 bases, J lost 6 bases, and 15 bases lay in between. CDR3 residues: CASSGLTVGDEKLFF. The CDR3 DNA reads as TGTGCCAGCAGTGGACTGACAGTAGGGGATGAAAAACTGTTTTTT.

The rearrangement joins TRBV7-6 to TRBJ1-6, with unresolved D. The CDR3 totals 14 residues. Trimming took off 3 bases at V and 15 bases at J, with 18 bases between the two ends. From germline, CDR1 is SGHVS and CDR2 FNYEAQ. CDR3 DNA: TGTGCCAGCAGCTTGAGTTCCTATAATTCGTTCCTCCACTTT. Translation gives CASSLSSYNSFLHF.